Following are 15 T cell receptor beta chains from one sample sequenced in a study of cytomegalovirus exposure and HLA in healthy donors. The primer mix had 60 Vbeta and 13 Jbeta primers. Libraries were prepared by immunoSEQ multiplex PCR; TCRdb keeps only in-frame clonotypes and omits some of them. The profile shows 150,000 to 200,000 clones, approximately 70% of them singletons. Sequenced material: PBMCs. The source of these receptors is a woman aged 25 to 45 in good health and CMV-seronegative.

This chain connects TRBV18 to TRBJ2-1, with D hard to call. This CDR3 is built from 12 residues. V lost 2 bases to trimming and J lost 6 bases, with 5 bases between them. Germline V CDR1 and CDR2: KGHSH, LQKENI. The CDR3 nucleotides are TGTGCCAGCTCACCATTCGGCAATGAGCAGTTCTTC. It codes for CASSPFGNEQFF.

The chain employs TRBV6-1 and TRBJ1-4; TRBD1 matches 8 bases. There are 16 residues in the CDR3. Germline lookup yields CDR1 MNHNS and CDR2 SASEGT. With V trimmed by 3 bases and J by 3 bases, 6 bases remained unmatched. In nucleotides, the CDR3 is TGTGCCAGCAGTGACGGACAGGGCTGGGCTAATGAAAAACTGTTTTTT. This gives the protein CASSDGQGWANEKLFF.

This chain connects TRBV30 to TRBJ2-5, with 10 positions matching TRBD2. V lost 4 bases and J lost 4; bases outside the gene matches: 6. CDR3 length equals 14 residues. The germline V gene has CDR1 GTSNPN and CDR2 SVGIG (reference sequence). CDR3: CAWTWLAGAETQYF. The CDR3, as DNA: TGTGCCTGGACTTGGCTAGCGGGAGCAGAGACCCAGTACTTC. Together with reference TRBV30 and TRBJ2-5, the CDR3 gives the full variable domain: SQTIHQWPATLVQPVGSPLSLECTVEGTSNPNLYWYRQAAGRGLQLLFYSVGIGQISSEVPQNLSASRPQDRQFILSSKKLLLSDSGFYLCAWTWLAGAETQYFGPGTRLLVL.

The V gene is TRBV27, the J gene TRBJ1-5; no reliable D call. V lost 2 bases to trimming and J lost 0 bases, with 11 bases between them. Per germline, CDR1 MNHEY and CDR2 SMNVEV (reference sequence). The length of the CDR3 is 16 residues. The CDR3 is CASSLLSQSSNQPQHF. CDR3 bases: TGTGCCAGCAGTTTACTCTCACAGAGTAGCAATCAGCCCCAGCATTTT.

The chain employs TRBV2 and TRBJ2-6; tentative D call: TRBD2 (5 bases). CDR3 size: 15 residues. The germline CDR1 and CDR2 sequences are SNHLY and FYNNEI. The germline V and J ends were trimmed by 10 bases and 0 bases, with 13 bases remaining between them. DNA of the CDR3: TGTGCCAACGCCTACAGCGGCTCTGGGGCCAACGTCCTGACTTTC. Its translation: CANAYSGSGANVLTF.

The chain employs TRBV18 and TRBJ1-5, with unresolved D. Germline CDR1 is KGHSH and CDR2 is LQKENI. V shed 5 bases and J shed 3 bases, with 23 bases lying between them. This CDR3 is built from 18 residues. The CDR3 region is CASSSVSSITLYNQPQHF. DNA of the CDR3: TGTGCCAGCTCATCAGTTTCCTCGATTACCCTTTACAATCAGCCCCAGCATTTT.

The chain carries TRBV13 and TRBJ2-7; TRBD1 matches at 9 bases. Trimming at V came to 3 bases and at J to 2 bases, leaving 5 bases not matched to a gene. From germline, CDR1 is PRHDT and CDR2 FYEKMQ (reference sequence). The CDR3 sequence is 15 residues long. The CDR3 sequence is CASSFTQGAAYEQYF. CDR3 bases: TGTGCCAGCAGCTTTACACAGGGGGCGGCCTACGAGCAGTACTTC.

The V call is TRBV11-2, the J call TRBJ2-2, with TRBD2 matching 11 bases. Germline CDR1 is SGHAT and CDR2 is FQNNGV. V lost 5 bases to trimming and J lost 7 bases; unmatched junction nucleotides: 12. CDR3 length equals 17 residues. Here the CDR3 reads CASSQGAGLADFGELFF. The CDR3 DNA reads TGTGCCAGCAGCCAAGGTGCGGGACTAGCGGATTTCGGGGAGCTGTTTTTT.

The chain carries TRBV7-6 and TRBJ1-1; weak D call: TRBD1 (6 bases). From germline, CDR1 is SGHVS and CDR2 FNYEAQ. Trimming took off 6 bases at V and 2 bases at J, with 10 bases between the two ends. This CDR3 region has 13 residues. In DNA form, the CDR3 reads TGTGCCAGCAGTCAGGACAGTAACACTGAAGCTTTCTTT. It is translated as CASSQDSNTEAFF.

This chain uses TRBV6-4 with TRBJ2-3; 14 nucleotides match TRBD2. Trimming took 0 bases from V and 3 from J; bases not matched to a gene: 8. CDR3 length equals 19 residues. Germline CDR1 and CDR2: MRHNA and SNTAGT. The CDR3 is CASSDSGLAGGLGTDTQYF. As DNA, the CDR3 is TGTGCCAGCAGTGACTCCGGACTAGCGGGGGGCCTGGGAACAGATACGCAGTATTTT.

The chain uses TRBV5-1 and TRBJ1-2; 7 bases map to TRBD1. CDR1 is SGHRS and CDR2 is YFSETQ in the germline V gene. J lost 2 bases, V lost 0 bases, and 7 bases had no gene match. This CDR3 region has 16 residues. In DNA form, the CDR3 reads TGCGCCAGCAGCTTGGGGCCTGACAGGGCCAACTATGGCTACACCTTC. It codes for CASSLGPDRANYGYTF.

J is TRBJ2-7 and V is TRBV6-5, with D tentatively TRBD2 (5 bases). Germline CDR1 and CDR2: MNHEY and SVGAGI. V shed 7 bases and J shed 4 bases, with 8 bases lying between them. This CDR3 region has 11 residues. The CDR3 spells CASKRAYEQYF. The DNA for the CDR3 is TGTGCCAGCAAGAGGGCTTACGAGCAGTACTTC.

This clone was detected only a few times. This chain uses TRBV6-1 with TRBJ1-6; no clear D gene. Germline V CDR1 and CDR2: MNHNS, SASEGT. There are 13 residues in the CDR3. The V gene lost 8 bases and the J gene lost 7 bases, with 12 bases spanning the gap. The CDR3 region has the DNA TGTGCCAGCGGCGAAGGGAGGAATTCACCCCTCCACTTT. Translating it yields CASGEGRNSPLHF.

The CDR3 loop is CASSLAGGHEQYF. CDR3 bases: TGTGCCAGCAGCTTAGCGGGTGGGCACGAGCAGTACTTC. V is TRBV7-9 and J is TRBJ2-5; D gene unclear. The J call may be faulty, since TRBJ2-7 better matches the DNA end. The CDR3 length is 13 residues. Looked up from germline, CDR1 is SEHNR and CDR2 is FQNEAQ (reference sequence).

This clone appeared a few times. The V call is TRBV6-5, the J call TRBJ2-1, with D possibly being TRBD2 (6 bases). CDR1 and CDR2 from the germline V gene are MNHEY and SVGAGI. Deletions cut 2 bases from V and 7 bases from J, with 9 bases between. The length of the CDR3 is 13 residues. The CDR3 coding sequence is TGTGCCAGCAGTTACGGGGGGAATAATGAGCAGTTCTTC. It codes for CASSYGGNNEQFF.